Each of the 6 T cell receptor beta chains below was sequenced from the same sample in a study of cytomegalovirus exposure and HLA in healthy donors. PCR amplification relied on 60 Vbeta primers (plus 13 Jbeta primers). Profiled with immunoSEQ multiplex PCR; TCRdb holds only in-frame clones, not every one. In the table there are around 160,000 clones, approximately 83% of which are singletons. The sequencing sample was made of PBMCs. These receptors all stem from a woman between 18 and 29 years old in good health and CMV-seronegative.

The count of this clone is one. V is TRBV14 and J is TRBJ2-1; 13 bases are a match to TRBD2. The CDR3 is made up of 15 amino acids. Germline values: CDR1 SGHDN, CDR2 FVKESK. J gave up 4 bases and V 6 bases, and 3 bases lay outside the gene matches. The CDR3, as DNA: TGTGCCAGCAGGACTAGCGGGGGGCCTTACAATGAGCAGTTCTTC. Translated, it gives CASRTSGGPYNEQFF. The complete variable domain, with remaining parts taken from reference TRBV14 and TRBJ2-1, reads EAGVTQFPSHSVIEKGQTVTLRCDPISGHDNLYWYRRVMGKEIKFLLHFVKESKQDESGMPNNRFLAERTGGTYSTLKVQPAELEDSGVYFCASRTSGGPYNEQFFGPGTRLTVL.

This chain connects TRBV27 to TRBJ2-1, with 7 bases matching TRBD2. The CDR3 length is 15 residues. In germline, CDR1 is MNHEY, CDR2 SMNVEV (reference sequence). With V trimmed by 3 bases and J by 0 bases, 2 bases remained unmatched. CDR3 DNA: TGTGCCAGCAGTTTCGGGGGGATCTCCTACAATGAGCAGTTCTTC. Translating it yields CASSFGGISYNEQFF.

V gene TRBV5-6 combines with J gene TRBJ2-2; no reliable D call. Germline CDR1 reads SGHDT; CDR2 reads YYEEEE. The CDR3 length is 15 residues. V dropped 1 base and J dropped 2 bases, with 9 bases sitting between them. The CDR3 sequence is CASSLNLRNTGELFF. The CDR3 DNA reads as TGTGCCAGCAGCTTGAATCTCAGAAACACCGGGGAGCTGTTTTTT. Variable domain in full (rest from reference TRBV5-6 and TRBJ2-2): DAGVTQSPTHLIKTRGQQVTLRCSPKSGHDTVSWYQQALGQGPQFIFQYYEEEERQRGNFPDRFSGHQFPNYSSELNVNALLLGDSALYLCASSLNLRNTGELFFGEGSRLTVL.

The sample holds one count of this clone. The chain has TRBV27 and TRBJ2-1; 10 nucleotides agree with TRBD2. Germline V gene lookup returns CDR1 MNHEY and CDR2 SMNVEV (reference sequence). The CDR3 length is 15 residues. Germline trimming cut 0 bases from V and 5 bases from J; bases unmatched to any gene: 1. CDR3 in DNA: TGTGCCAGCAGTTTATCAGGGACTAGCGACAATGAGCAGTTCTTC. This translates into CASSLSGTSDNEQFF.

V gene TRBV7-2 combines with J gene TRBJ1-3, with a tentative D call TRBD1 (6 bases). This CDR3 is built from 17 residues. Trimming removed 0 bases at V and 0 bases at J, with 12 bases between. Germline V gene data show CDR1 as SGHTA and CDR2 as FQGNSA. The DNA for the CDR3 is TGTGCCAGCAGCTTAGCTTCAACAGGGAGCTCTGGAAACACCATATATTTT. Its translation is CASSLASTGSSGNTIYF. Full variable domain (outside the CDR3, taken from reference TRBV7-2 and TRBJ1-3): GAGVSQSPSNKVTEKGKDVELRCDPISGHTALYWYRQSLGQGLEFLIYFQGNSAPDKSGLPSDRFSAERTGGSVSTLTIQRTQQEDSAVYLCASSLASTGSSGNTIYFGEGSWLTVV.

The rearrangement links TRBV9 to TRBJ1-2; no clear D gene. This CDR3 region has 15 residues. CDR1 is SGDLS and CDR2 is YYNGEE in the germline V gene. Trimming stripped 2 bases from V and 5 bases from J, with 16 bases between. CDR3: CASSVTTRVGYGYTF. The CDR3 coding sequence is TGTGCCAGCAGCGTCACAACCCGGGTGGGTTATGGCTACACCTTC.